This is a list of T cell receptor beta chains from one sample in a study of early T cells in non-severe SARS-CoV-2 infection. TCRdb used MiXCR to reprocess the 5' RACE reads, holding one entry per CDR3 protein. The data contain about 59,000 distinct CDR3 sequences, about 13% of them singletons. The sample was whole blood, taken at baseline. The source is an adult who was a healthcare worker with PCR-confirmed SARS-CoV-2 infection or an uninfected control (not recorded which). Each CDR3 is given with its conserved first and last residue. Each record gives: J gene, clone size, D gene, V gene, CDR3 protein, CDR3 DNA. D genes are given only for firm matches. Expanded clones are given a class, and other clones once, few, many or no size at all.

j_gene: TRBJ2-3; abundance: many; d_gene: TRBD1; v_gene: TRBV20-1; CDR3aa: CSARRQGDDTDTQYF; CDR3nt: TGCAGTGCTAGGAGACAGGGGGATGACACAGATACGCAGTATTTT
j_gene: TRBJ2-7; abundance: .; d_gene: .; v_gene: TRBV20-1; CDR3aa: CSAREDNYEQYF; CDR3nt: TGCAGTGCTAGAGAGGACAACTACGAGCAGTACTTC
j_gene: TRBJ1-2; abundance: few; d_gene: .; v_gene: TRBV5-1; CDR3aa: CASSFVGAVYYGYTF; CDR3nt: TGCGCCAGCAGCTTTGTCGGGGCCGTGTACTATGGCTACACCTTC
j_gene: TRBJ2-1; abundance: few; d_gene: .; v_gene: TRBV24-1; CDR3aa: CATSDNTGSSYNEQFF; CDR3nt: TGTGCCACCAGTGACAATACAGGGAGCTCCTACAATGAGCAGTTCTTC
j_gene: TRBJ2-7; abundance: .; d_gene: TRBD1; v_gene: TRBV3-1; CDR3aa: CASKVAGGEQYF; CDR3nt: TGTGCCAGCAAGGTGGCAGGGGGCGAGCAGTACTTC
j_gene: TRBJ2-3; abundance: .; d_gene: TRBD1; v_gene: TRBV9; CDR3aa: CASSDRGLEDTQYF; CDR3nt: TGTGCCAGCAGCGACAGGGGGCTCGAGGATACGCAGTATTTT
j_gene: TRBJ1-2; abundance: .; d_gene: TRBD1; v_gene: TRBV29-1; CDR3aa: CSVTGDYGYTF; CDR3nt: TGCAGCGTTACAGGGGACTATGGCTACACCTTC
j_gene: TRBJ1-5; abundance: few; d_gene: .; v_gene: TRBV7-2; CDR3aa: CASSLRRGSNQPQHF; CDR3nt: TGTGCCAGCAGCTTGCGAAGGGGAAGCAATCAGCCCCAGCATTTT
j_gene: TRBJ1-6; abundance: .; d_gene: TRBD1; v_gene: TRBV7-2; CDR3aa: CASSFRTGGSPLHF; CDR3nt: TGTGCCAGCAGCTTCCGGACAGGGGGTTCACCCCTCCACTTT
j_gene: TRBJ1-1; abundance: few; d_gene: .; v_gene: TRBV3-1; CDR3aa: CASSQDSAGSTEAFF; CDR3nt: TGTGCCAGCAGCCAAGATTCGGCAGGGAGCACTGAAGCTTTCTTT
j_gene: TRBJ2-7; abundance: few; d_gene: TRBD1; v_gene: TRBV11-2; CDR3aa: CASSRTGGLNSEQYF; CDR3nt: TGTGCCAGCAGCCGCACAGGGGGCCTTAATAGCGAGCAGTACTTC
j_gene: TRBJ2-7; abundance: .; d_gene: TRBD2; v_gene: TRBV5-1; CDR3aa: CASSLAGGGAGEQYF; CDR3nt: TGCGCCAGCAGCTTGGCGGGCGGGGGGGCCGGCGAGCAGTACTTC
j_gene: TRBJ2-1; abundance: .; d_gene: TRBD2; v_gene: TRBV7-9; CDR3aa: CASSHRLAGGYNEQFF; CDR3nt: TGTGCCAGCAGCCATCGACTAGCGGGGGGCTACAATGAGCAGTTCTTC
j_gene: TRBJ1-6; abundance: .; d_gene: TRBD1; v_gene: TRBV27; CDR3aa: CASNKQGNNSPLHF; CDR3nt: TGTGCCAGCAATAAACAGGGGAACAATTCACCCCTCCACTTT
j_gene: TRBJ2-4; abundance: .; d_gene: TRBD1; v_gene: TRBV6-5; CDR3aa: CARCHDRDRGPAKNIQYF; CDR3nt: TGTGCCAGGTGCCATGACCGGGACAGGGGACCGGCCAAAAACATTCAGTACTTC
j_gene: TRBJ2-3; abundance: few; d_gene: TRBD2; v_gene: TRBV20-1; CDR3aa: CSARLAGGADTQYF; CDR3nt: TGCAGTGCTAGGCTAGCGGGAGGCGCAGATACGCAGTATTTT
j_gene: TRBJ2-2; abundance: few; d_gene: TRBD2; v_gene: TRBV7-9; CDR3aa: CASSLGLAGNTGELLF; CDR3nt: TGTGCCAGCAGCTTGGGGCTAGCGGGGAACACCGGGGAGCTGCTTTTT
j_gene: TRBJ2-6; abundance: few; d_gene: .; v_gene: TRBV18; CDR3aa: CASSPYRGQANVLTF; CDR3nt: TGTGCCAGCTCACCATATAGGGGCCAGGCCAACGTCCTGACTTTC
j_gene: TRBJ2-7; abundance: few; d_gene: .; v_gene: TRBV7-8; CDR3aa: CASETGPTYEQYF; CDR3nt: TGTGCCAGCGAAACAGGGCCCACCTACGAGCAGTACTTC
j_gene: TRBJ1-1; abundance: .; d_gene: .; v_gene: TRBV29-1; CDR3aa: CSVEGGSMNTEAFF; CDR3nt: TGCAGCGTTGAAGGGGGCAGCATGAACACTGAAGCTTTCTTT
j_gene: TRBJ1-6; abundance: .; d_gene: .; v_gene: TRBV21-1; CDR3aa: CASSKGPGMNSPLHF; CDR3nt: TGTGCCAGCAGCAAAGGGCCGGGGATGAATTCACCCCTCCACTTT
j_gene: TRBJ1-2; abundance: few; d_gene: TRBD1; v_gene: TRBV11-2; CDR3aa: CASSRPGQGPPGGYGYTF; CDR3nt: TGTGCCAGCAGCCGACCGGGACAGGGGCCGCCCGGCGGCTATGGCTACACCTTC
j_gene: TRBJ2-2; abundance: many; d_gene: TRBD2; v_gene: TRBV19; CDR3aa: CASSIDRLAGGQNTGELFF; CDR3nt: TGTGCCAGTAGTATAGATCGCCTAGCGGGAGGTCAAAACACCGGGGAGCTGTTTTTT
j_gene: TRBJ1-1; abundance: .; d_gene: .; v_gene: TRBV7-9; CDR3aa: CASSLGGMNTEAFF; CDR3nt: TGTGCCAGCAGCTTAGGGGGAATGAACACTGAAGCTTTCTTT
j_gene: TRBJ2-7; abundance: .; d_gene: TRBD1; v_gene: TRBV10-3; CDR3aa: CAISGPGTGIHEQYF; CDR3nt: TGTGCCATCAGTGGACCCGGGACAGGAATTCACGAGCAGTACTTC
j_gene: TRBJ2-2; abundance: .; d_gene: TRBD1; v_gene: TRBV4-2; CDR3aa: CASSGGQTDTGELFF; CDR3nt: TGTGCCAGCAGCGGGGGACAGACTGACACCGGGGAGCTGTTTTTT
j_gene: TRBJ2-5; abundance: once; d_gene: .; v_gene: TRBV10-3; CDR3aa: CAISETGGKETQYF; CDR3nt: TGTGCCATCAGTGAGACAGGCGGGAAGGAGACCCAGTACTTC
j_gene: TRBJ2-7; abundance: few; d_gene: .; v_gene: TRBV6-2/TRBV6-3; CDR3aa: CASSYGAGASYEQYF; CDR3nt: TGTGCCAGCAGTTACGGGGCTGGGGCATCCTACGAGCAGTACTTC
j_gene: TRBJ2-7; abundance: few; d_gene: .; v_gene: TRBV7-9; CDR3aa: CASSLGEQYF; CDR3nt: TGTGCCAGCAGCTTAGGCGAGCAGTACTTC
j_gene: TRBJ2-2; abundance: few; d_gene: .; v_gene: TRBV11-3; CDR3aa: CASSLNSRNTGELFF; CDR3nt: TGTGCCAGCAGCTTAAATTCCAGGAACACCGGGGAGCTGTTTTTT
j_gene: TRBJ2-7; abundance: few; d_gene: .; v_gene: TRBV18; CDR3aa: CASSLPGSPGAYEQYF; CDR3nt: TGTGCCAGCTCACTTCCAGGGTCCCCAGGGGCCTACGAGCAGTACTTC
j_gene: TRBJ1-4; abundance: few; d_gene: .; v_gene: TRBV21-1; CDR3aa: CASSKAPGQGIEKLFF; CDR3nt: TGTGCCAGCAGCAAAGCGCCGGGACAGGGGATCGAAAAACTGTTTTTT
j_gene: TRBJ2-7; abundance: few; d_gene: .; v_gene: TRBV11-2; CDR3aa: CASSLEIGGGDNYEQYF; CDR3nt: TGTGCCAGCAGCTTAGAAATTGGAGGGGGTGACAACTACGAGCAGTACTTC
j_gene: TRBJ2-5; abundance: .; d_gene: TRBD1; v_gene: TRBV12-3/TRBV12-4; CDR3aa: CASTLPGADQGAETQYF; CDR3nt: TGTGCCAGCACCCTACCTGGGGCAGACCAGGGGGCAGAGACCCAGTACTTC
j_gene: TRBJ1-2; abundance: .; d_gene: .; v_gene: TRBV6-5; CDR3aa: CASSSLLAYGYTF; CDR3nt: TGTGCCAGCAGTTCCCTACTCGCCTATGGCTACACCTTC
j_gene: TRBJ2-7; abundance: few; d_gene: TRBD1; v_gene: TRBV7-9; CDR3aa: CASTPEDRGYEQYF; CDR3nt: TGTGCCAGCACCCCTGAGGACAGGGGATACGAGCAGTACTTC
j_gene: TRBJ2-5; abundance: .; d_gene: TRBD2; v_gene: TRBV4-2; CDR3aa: CASSQVGGGSQETQYF; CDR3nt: TGTGCCAGCAGCCAAGTCGGCGGGGGGAGTCAAGAGACCCAGTACTTC
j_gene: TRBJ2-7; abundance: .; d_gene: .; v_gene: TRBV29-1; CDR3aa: CSVGYSSGTPEQYF; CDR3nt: TGCAGCGTTGGCTACTCCTCCGGGACGCCTGAGCAGTACTTC
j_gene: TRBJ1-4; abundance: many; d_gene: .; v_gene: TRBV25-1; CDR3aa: CASSDRKGIEKLFF; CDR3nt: TGTGCCAGCAGTGACCGGAAGGGAATAGAAAAACTGTTTTTT
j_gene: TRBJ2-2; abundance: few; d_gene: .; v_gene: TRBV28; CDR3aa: CASSNRFELFF; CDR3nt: TGTGCCAGCAGTAACCGGTTTGAGCTGTTTTTT